This T cell receptor beta chain was observed in a study of blood T cells in healthy people across ages. It was with a sample-barcoded 5' primer and a J-beta primer mix that a second PCR of about 6 to 12 cycles was run. TCRdb reanalysed the 5' RACE reads using MiXCR and keeps one entry per CDR3 protein. The sample shows approximately 800,000 distinct CDR3 sequences, 35% to 50% of them seen only once. This CDR3 comprises 13 residues. Germline lookup yields CDR1 SQVTM and CDR2 ANQGSEA. V shed 5 bases, J shed 5 bases, and the junction held 5 bases outside the gene matches. V and J are TRBV29-1 and TRBJ2-2; 7 bases match TRBD1. The sample comprised blood. The clonotype originates from an older man in good health. CDR3 sequence reads: CSVSPTGTGELFF. CDR3 sequence (DNA): TGCAGCGTTTCCCCGACAGGGACCGGGGAGCTGTTTTTT.